This is a list of T cell receptor beta chains from one sample in a study of blood T cell repertoires in COVID-19. Profiling relied on immunoSEQ multiplex PCR, and the TCRdb table lists in-frame clones only, not all of them. The sample carries about 180,000 clones, around 89% recorded once. Sample: peripheral blood. The receptor source for this set is a man between 18 and 35 years old who had recovered from COVID-19. Each CDR3 is given with its conserved first and last residue. The D gene is left open where the match is weak. Size tells how often a clone was seen (once, few, many) or the class of an expanded clone, and some rows leave it out.

>TRBJ2-5|NA|TRBD1|TRBV19
TGTGCCAGTAGTACTAGACAGGGTGGACTGGGGGAGACCCAGTACTTC
CASSTRQGGLGETQYF
>TRBJ2-7|once|NA|TRBV14
TGTGCCAGCAGCCAGCGCTCCTACGAGCAGTACTTC
CASSQRSYEQYF
>TRBJ1-5|NA|TRBD1|TRBV6-2/TRBV6-3
TGTGCCAGCAGTCCGGGACAGCATCAGCCCCAGCATTTT
CASSPGQHQPQHF
>TRBJ2-7|NA|TRBD1|TRBV6-2/TRBV6-3
TGTGCCAGCAGTGACAGGGTAGGACCCTACGAGCAGTACTTC
CASSDRVGPYEQYF
>TRBJ2-7|once|NA|TRBV7-2
TGTGCCAGCAGCTACAGGGAGTTAACCTACGAGCAGTACTTC
CASSYRELTYEQYF
>TRBJ1-1|NA|NA|TRBV3-1/TRBV3-2
TGTGCCAGCAGCCCTAGTATACCCACAGGAACTGAAGCTTTCTTT
CASSPSIPTGTEAFF
>TRBJ1-5|once|TRBD1|TRBV6-2/TRBV6-3
TGTGCCAGCAGTAACTATGACAGGGGACGCAATCAGCCCCAGCATTTT
CASSNYDRGRNQPQHF
>TRBJ2-3|NA|TRBD2|TRBV5-1
TGCGCCAGCAGCTTTGGGACTAGCACCGATACGCAGTATTTT
CASSFGTSTDTQYF
>TRBJ2-2|NA|NA|TRBV19
TGTGCCAGTAGTAACCAGGGGAACACCGGGGAGCTGTTTTTT
CASSNQGNTGELFF
>TRBJ2-6|NA|TRBD1|TRBV3-1/TRBV3-2
TGTGCCAGCAGCCAAGATATTCAGGGACAGGGTAGAACTGGGGCCAACGTCCTGACTTTC
CASSQDIQGQGRTGANVLTF
>TRBJ1-5|NA|NA|TRBV28
TGTGCCAGCACCAGAAACAATCAGCCCCAGCATTTT
CASTRNNQPQHF
>TRBJ2-5|NA|NA|TRBV19
TGTGCCAGTAGCAACCCAAGCGCAGGAGGTGAGACCCAGTACTTC
CASSNPSAGGETQYF
>TRBJ1-1|NA|TRBD1|TRBV7-8
TGTGCCAGCAGCATAGGGACAGTAATGAACACTGAAGCTTTCTTT
CASSIGTVMNTEAFF
>TRBJ1-6|NA|NA|TRBV28
TGTGCCAGCAGTTGGGGGAGGGGGGATTCACCCCTCCACTTT
CASSWGRGDSPLHF
>TRBJ1-1|NA|NA|TRBV19
TGTGCCAGTAGTTCCAGGGTTATGAACACTGAAGCTTTCTTT
CASSSRVMNTEAFF